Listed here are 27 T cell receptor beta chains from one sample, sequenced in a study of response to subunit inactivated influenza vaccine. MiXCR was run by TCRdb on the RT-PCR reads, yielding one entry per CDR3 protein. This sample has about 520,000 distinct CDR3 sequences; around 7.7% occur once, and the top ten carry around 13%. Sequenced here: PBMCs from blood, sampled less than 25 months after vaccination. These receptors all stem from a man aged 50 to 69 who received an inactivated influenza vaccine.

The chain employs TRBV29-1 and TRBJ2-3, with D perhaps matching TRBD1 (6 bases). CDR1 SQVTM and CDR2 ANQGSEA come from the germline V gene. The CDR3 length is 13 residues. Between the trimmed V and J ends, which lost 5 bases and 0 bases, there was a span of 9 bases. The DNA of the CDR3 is TGCAGCGTTTCGACAGGTAGCACAGATACGCAGTATTTT. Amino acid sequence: CSVSTGSTDTQYF.

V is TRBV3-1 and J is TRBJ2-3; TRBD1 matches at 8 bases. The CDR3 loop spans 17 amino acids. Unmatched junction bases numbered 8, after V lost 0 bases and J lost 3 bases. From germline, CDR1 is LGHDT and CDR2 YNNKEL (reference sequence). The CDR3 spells CASSQDWRDRTTDTQYF. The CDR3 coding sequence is TGTGCCAGCAGCCAAGATTGGAGGGACAGGACGACAGATACGCAGTATTTT.

CDR3 protein: CATTQGANEQYF. The CDR3 nucleotides are TGTGCCACCACACAGGGGGCTAACGAGCAGTACTTC. The chain recombines TRBV11-2 with TRBJ2-7; the match to TRBD1 covers 9 bases. CDR1 is SGHAT and CDR2 is FQNNGV in the germline V gene. V shed 10 bases and J 5 bases; nucleotides not matched to a gene: 6. This CDR3 spans 12 amino acids.

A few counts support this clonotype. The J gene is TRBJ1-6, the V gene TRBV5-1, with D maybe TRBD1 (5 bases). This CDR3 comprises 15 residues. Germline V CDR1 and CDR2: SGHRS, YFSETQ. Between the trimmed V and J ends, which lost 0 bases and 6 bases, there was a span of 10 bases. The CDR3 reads CASSLEGAPNSPLHF. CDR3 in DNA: TGCGCCAGCAGCTTGGAAGGGGCCCCTAATTCACCCCTCCACTTT.

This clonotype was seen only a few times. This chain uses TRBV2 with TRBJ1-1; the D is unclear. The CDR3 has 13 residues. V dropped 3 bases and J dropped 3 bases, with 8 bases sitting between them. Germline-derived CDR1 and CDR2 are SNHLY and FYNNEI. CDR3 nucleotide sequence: TGTGCCAGCAGTGATAGGGTGGACACTGAAGCTTTCTTT. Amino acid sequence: CASSDRVDTEAFF. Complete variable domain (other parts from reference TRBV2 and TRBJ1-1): EPEVTQTPSHQVTQMGQEVILRCVPISNHLYFYWYRQILGQKVEFLVSFYNNEISEKSEIFDDQFSVERPDGSNFTLKIRSTKLEDSAMYFCASSDRVDTEAFFGQGTRLTVV.

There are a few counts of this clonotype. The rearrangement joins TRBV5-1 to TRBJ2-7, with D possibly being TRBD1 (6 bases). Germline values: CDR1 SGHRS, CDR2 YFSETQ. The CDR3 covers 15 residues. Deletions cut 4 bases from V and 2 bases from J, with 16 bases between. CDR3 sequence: CASSPRQAQPYEQYF. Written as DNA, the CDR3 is TGCGCCAGCAGCCCTAGACAGGCCCAGCCCTACGAGCAGTACTTC.

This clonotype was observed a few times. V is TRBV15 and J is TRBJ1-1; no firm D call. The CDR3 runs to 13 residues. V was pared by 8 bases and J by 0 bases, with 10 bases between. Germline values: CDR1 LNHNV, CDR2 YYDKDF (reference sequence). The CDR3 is CATGAGMNTEAFF. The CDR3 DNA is TGTGCCACCGGAGCAGGCATGAACACTGAAGCTTTCTTT.

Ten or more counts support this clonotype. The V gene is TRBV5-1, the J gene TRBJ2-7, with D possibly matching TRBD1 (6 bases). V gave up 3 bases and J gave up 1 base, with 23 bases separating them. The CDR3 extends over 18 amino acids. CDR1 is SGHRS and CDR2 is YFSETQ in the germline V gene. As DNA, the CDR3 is TGCGCCAGCAGCTCGCGGGTAAGGACAGCGATGAAATCCTACGAGCAGTACTTC. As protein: CASSSRVRTAMKSYEQYF. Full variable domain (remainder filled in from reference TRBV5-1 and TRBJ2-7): KAGVTQTPRYLIKTRGQQVTLSCSPISGHRSVSWYQQTPGQGLQFLFEYFSETQRNKGNFPGRFSGRQFSNSRSEMNVSTLELGDSALYLCASSSRVRTAMKSYEQYFGPGTRLTVT.

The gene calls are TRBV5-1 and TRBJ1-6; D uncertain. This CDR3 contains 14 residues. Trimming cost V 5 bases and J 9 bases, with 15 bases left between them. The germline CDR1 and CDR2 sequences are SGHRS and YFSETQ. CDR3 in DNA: TGCGCCAGCAGGGGAGAGGGCGAAGGTTCACCCCTCCACTTT. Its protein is CASRGEGEGSPLHF.

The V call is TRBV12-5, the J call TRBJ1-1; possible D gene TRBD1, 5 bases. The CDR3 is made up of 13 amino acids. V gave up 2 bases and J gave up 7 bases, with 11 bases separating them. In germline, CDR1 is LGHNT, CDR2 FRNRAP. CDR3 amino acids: CASGLSRDLEAFF. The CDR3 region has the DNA TGTGCTAGTGGTTTGTCGAGGGACCTTGAAGCTTTCTTT.

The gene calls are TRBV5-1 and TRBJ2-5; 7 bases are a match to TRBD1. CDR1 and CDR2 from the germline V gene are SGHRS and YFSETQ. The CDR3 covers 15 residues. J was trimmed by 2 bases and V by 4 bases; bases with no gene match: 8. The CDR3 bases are TGCGCCAGCAGCCGTTCCGGGACAGCACAAGAGACCCAGTACTTC. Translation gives CASSRSGTAQETQYF.

The CDR3 sequence is CSVMGLGNTEAFF. CDR3 bases: TGCAGCGTGATGGGGTTGGGGAACACTGAAGCTTTCTTT. J is TRBJ1-1 and V is TRBV29-1; no firm D call. There are 13 residues in the CDR3. CDR1 and CDR2 from the germline V gene are SQVTM and ANQGSEA. Trimming removed 6 bases at V and 1 base at J, with 12 bases between. Full variable domain (rest looked up from reference TRBV29-1 and TRBJ1-1): SAVISQKPSRDICQRGTSLTIQCQVDSQVTMMFWYRQQPGQSLTLIATANQGSEATYESGFVIDKFPISRPNLTFSTLTVSNMSPEDSSIYLCSVMGLGNTEAFFGQGTRLTVV.

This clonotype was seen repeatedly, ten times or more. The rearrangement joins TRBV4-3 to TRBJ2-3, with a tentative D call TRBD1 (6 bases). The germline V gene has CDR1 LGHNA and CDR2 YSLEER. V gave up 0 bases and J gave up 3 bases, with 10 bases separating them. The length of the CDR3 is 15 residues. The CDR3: CASSQDGTGTDTQYF. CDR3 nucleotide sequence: TGCGCCAGCAGCCAAGATGGTACAGGGACAGATACGCAGTATTTT.

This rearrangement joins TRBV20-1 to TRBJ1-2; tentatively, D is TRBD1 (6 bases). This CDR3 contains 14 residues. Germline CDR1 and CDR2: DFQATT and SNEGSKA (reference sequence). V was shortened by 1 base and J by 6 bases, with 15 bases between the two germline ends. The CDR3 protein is CSARVGGSRNGYTF. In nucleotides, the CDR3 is TGCAGTGCTAGAGTGGGGGGCTCGAGGAATGGCTACACCTTC.

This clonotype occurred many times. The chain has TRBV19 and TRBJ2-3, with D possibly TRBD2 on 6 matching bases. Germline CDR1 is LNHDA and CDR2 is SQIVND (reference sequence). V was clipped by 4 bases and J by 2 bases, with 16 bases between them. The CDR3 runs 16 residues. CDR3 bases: TGTGCCAGTAGTAAAAGAGCGGGTTCTTCCACAGATACGCAGTATTTT. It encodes CASSKRAGSSTDTQYF. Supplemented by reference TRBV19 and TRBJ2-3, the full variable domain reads DGGITQSPKYLFRKEGQNVTLSCEQNLNHDAMYWYRQDPGQGLRLIYYSQIVNDFQKGDIAEGYSVSREKKESFPLTVTSAQKNPTAFYLCASSKRAGSSTDTQYFGPGTRLTVL.

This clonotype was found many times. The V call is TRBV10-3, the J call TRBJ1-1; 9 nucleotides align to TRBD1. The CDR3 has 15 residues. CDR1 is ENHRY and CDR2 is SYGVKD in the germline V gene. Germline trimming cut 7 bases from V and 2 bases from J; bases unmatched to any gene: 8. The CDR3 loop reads CAITPGQGVNTEAFF. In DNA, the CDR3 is TGTGCCATCACTCCGGGACAGGGAGTAAACACTGAAGCTTTCTTT.

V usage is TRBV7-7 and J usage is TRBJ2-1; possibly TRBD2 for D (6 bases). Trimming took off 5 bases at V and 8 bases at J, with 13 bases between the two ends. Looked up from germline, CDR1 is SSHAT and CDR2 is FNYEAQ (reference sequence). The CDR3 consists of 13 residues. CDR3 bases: TGTGCCAGCAGCCTCTTGGGGGGACATGAGCAGTTCTTC. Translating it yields CASSLLGGHEQFF.

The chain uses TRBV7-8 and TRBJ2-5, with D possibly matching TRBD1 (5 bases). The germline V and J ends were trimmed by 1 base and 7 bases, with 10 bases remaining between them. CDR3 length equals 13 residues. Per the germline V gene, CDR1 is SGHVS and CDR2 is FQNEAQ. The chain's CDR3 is CASSLVGAGTQYF. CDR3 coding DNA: TGTGCCAGCAGCTTAGTTGGGGCAGGGACCCAGTACTTC.

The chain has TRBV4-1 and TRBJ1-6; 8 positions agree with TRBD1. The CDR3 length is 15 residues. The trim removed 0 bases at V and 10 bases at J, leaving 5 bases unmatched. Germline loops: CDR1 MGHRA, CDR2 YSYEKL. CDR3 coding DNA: TGCGCCAGCAGCCAAGATGGACAGGGTTACTCACCCCTCCACTTT. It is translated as CASSQDGQGYSPLHF.

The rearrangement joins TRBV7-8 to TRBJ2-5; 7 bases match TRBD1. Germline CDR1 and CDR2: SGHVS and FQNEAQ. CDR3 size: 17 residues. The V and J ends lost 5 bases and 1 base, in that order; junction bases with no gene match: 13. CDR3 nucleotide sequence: TGTGCCAGCAGCCCCGATCTAGGAACAGGGGTCCAAGAGACCCAGTACTTC. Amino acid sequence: CASSPDLGTGVQETQYF.

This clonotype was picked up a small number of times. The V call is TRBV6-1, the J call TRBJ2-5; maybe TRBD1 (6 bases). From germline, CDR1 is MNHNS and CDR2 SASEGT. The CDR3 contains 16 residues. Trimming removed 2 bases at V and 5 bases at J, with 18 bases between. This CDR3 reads CASSEFWGQVPETQYF. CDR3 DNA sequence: TGTGCCAGCAGTGAATTCTGGGGGCAAGTCCCTGAGACCCAGTACTTC.

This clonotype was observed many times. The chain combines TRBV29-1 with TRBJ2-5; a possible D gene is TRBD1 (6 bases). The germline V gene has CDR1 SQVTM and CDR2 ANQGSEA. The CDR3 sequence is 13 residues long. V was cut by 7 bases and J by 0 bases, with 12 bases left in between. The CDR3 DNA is TGCAGCGCCACAGGGACGTACCAAGAGACCCAGTACTTC. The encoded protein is CSATGTYQETQYF.

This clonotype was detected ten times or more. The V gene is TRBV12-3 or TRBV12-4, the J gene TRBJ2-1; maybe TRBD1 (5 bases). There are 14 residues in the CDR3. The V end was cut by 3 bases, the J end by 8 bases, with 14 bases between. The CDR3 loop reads CASSLVQGPDEQFF. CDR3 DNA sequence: TGTGCCAGCAGTTTGGTGCAGGGTCCGGATGAGCAGTTCTTC.

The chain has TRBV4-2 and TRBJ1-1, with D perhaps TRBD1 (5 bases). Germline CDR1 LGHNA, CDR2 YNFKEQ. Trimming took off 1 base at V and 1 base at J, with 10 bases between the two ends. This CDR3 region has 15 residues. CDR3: CASSQGVTGNTEAFF. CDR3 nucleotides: TGTGCCAGCAGCCAAGGAGTAACAGGGAACACTGAAGCTTTCTTT.

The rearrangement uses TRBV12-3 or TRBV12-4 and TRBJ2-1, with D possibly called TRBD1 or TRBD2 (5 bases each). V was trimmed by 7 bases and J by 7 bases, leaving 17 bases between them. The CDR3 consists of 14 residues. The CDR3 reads CASTAGTVLNEQFF. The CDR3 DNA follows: TGTGCCAGCACCGCCGGGACCGTATTGAATGAGCAGTTCTTC.

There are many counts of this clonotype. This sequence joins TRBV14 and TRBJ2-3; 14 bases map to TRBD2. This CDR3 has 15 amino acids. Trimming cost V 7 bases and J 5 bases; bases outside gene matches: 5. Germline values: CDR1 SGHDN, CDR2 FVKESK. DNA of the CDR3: TGTGCCAGCAAAGCCGGACTAGCGGGAGGAGATACGCAGTATTTT. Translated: CASKAGLAGGDTQYF.

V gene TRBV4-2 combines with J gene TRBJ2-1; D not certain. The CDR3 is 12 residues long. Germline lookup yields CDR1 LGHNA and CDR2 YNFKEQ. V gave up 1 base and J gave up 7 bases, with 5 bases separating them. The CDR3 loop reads CASSQVINEQFF. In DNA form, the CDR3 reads TGTGCCAGCAGCCAAGTGATTAATGAGCAGTTCTTC.